Below, one TCR beta chain is given with its context. Antigen unknown. Trimming left V 7 bases short and J 1 base short, with 11 bases between. The CDR3 sequence is 13 residues long. The germline CDR1 and CDR2 sequences are SGHDT and YYEEEE. This sample stems from a study of cytomegalovirus exposure and HLA in healthy donors. Overall study results and limits: A later analysis reportedly identified an Asian-associated ancestry cluster as carrying fewer N-insertions than the approximately 710-donor mean. Presence/absence analyses took donor sequencing depth as roughly uniform. HLA-A and HLA-B allele assignments for most subjects were reportedly predicted accurately using TCR beta sequences.

PCR primers comprised 60 Vbeta and 13 Jbeta primers. This table comes from immunoSEQ multiplex PCR, and its TCRdb copy is limited to in-frame clones, with some not included. Among around 180,000 clones listed, around 85% were seen once. This sequence was found in a boy between 2 and 10 years old in good health and CMV-seronegative. The sequenced sample consisted of PBMCs. This chain uses TRBV5-6 with TRBJ1-1; D gene ambiguous. For the CDR3, the DNA is TGTGCCAGCTGCCCTCGGGGGAACACTGAAGCTTTCTTT. Its translation is CASCPRGNTEAFF. The whole variable domain, remainder taken from reference TRBV5-6 and TRBJ1-1, is DAGVTQSPTHLIKTRGQQVTLRCSPKSGHDTVSWYQQALGQGPQFIFQYYEEEERQRGNFPDRFSGHQFPNYSSELNVNALLLGDSALYLCASCPRGNTEAFFGQGTRLTVV.